These T cell receptor beta chains were read from a single sample in a study of regulatory T cells in long-lasting Graves disease. TCRdb itself ran the multiplex PCR reads through MiXCR, one entry per CDR3 protein. The sample has roughly 300,000 distinct CDR3 sequences; around a fifth are singletons. Specimen: peripheral blood mononuclear cells (PBMCs), collected when the disease was refractory, from a patient treated with antithyroid drugs. The receptor source for this set is a female donor with Graves disease. The CDR3 runs from the conserved cysteine through the conserved F or W. D genes are given only for firm matches. Only some rows state a clone size, as once, few, many or a class for expanded clones.

d_gene,abundance,j_gene,v_gene,CDR3nt,CDR3aa
-,-,TRBJ2-5,TRBV15,TGTGCCACCAGCAGAGACCAGGGAGAGACCCAGTACTTC,CATSRDQGETQYF
-,few,TRBJ2-3,TRBV11-3,TGTGCCAGCAGCTTACAAGATACGCAGTATTTT,CASSLQDTQYF
-,-,TRBJ1-1,TRBV15,TGTGCCACCAGCAGAGACGGAGACACTGAAGCTTTCTTT,CATSRDGDTEAFF
-,-,TRBJ2-3,TRBV27,TGTGCCAGCAGTTTTCTAGGGGGAAAGGGCACAGATACGCAGTATTTT,CASSFLGGKGTDTQYF
-,-,TRBJ1-5,TRBV15,TGTGCCACCAGCAGGGGTGGACTTACCAATCAGCCCCAGCATTTT,CATSRGGLTNQPQHF
TRBD2,many,TRBJ2-7,TRBV11-2,TGTGCCAGCAGCTTAGCCCTCGGGGGACTAGGAAACGAGCAGTACTTC,CASSLALGGLGNEQYF
TRBD1,few,TRBJ1-4,TRBV7-9,TGTGCCAGCAGATATACAGGGGCGATTAATGAAAAACTGTTTTTT,CASRYTGAINEKLFF
TRBD1,many,TRBJ1-2,TRBV11-2,TGTGCCAGCAGCCAGGTCGGGACAGGGTTCGATGGCTACACCTTC,CASSQVGTGFDGYTF
-,few,TRBJ2-7,TRBV20-1,TGCAGTGCTAGTCTTAGGTACGAGCAGTACTTC,CSASLRYEQYF
-,-,TRBJ1-5,TRBV2,TGTGCCAGCAGGCCCCCGGGGGGGCTCAATGAGCCCCAGCATTTT,CASRPPGGLNEPQHF
-,many,TRBJ1-2,TRBV7-6,TGTGCCAGCAGCTCGAGGGCAGGGTCGGTTGGCTACACCTTC,CASSSRAGSVGYTF
TRBD1,-,TRBJ2-7,TRBV20-1,TGCAGTGCGAGGGACAGGGGCGGGTATTTTCCGGAGCAGTACTTC,CSARDRGGYFPEQYF
-,many,TRBJ1-5,TRBV27,TGTGCCAGCAGTTTATCGGACAAGTCGACCCAGCATTTT,CASSLSDKSTQHF
-,-,TRBJ1-4,TRBV20-1,TGCAGTGCTAGGGACCTCGGGACCTATTCAACTAATGAAAAACTGTTTTTT,CSARDLGTYSTNEKLFF
-,many,TRBJ1-2,TRBV7-9,TGTGCCAGCAGCGTAGACGGGACCGACTATGGCTACACCTTC,CASSVDGTDYGYTF
TRBD2,-,TRBJ2-1,TRBV28,TGTGCCAGCAACGAGCGGGGTACGGGCAATGAGCAGTTCTTC,CASNERGTGNEQFF
-,many,TRBJ1-2,TRBV6-2/TRBV6-3,TGTGCCAGCGGGAGACAGACCTCAATCGGGAGAGATGGCTACACCTTC,CASGRQTSIGRDGYTF
TRBD2,-,TRBJ2-1,TRBV6-5,TGTGCCAGCAGTTACGCCCGGGGACTAGCGGGGGAAGAGCAGTTCTTC,CASSYARGLAGEEQFF
-,-,TRBJ1-1,TRBV6-2/TRBV6-3,TGTGCCAGCAGTTACTCGAAATCGGGGGGTAACACTGAAGCTTTCTTT,CASSYSKSGGNTEAFF
TRBD1,few,TRBJ1-1,TRBV20-1,TGCAGTGCTAGAGTGCGACAGGGTAGTATGAACACTGAAGCTTTCTTT,CSARVRQGSMNTEAFF
-,many,TRBJ1-6,TRBV20-1,TGCAGTGCTGCACTCCGGGGCTGGAATCTTGATTCACCCCTCCACTTT,CSAALRGWNLDSPLHF
-,-,TRBJ2-2,TRBV12-5,TGTGCTAGTGGTTTGGTGTCGCTAAACACCGGGGAGCTGTTTTTT,CASGLVSLNTGELFF
TRBD2,few,TRBJ2-7,TRBV13,TGTGCCAGCAGCTTAGATTTTGGACTAGCGGGAGGTCCCCACGAGCAGTACTTC,CASSLDFGLAGGPHEQYF
TRBD2,-,TRBJ2-2,TRBV9,TGTGCCAGCAGCGTCGTATCGGGAGCGGGGTTGGTCGGGGAGCTGTTTTTT,CASSVVSGAGLVGELFF
-,-,TRBJ2-5,TRBV20-1,TGCAGTGCTACAGGTCCCCAGGGAACCCAGTACTTC,CSATGPQGTQYF
-,few,TRBJ2-7,TRBV11-2,TGTGCCAGCAGCTTAACTTACTCCTACGAGCAGTACTTC,CASSLTYSYEQYF
-,few,TRBJ1-5,TRBV6-2/TRBV6-3,TGTGCCAGCAGTGAAACGGGCAGGGAGCTTGATCAGCCCCAGCATTTT,CASSETGRELDQPQHF
-,-,TRBJ1-3,TRBV5-1,TGCGCCAGCAGCCAAGATTTCGAGGGGTCAGGAAACACCATATATTTT,CASSQDFEGSGNTIYF
-,many,TRBJ1-1,TRBV11-2,TGTGCCAGCACCGAAAAAGGGCGGGCTGTCACTGAAGCTTTCTTT,CASTEKGRAVTEAFF
-,many,TRBJ1-2,TRBV27,TGTGCCAGCACCCCACGTCGGGGGAATGGCTACACCTTC,CASTPRRGNGYTF
TRBD1,many,TRBJ2-2,TRBV28,TGTGCCACCTCCGGGACAGGGGAACCCGGGGAGCTGTTTTTT,CATSGTGEPGELFF
-,many,TRBJ1-1,TRBV27,TGTGCCAGCAGTTTAAACAGTTACACTGAAGCTTTCTTT,CASSLNSYTEAFF
TRBD2,many,TRBJ2-5,TRBV7-2,TGTGCCAGCAGCTTAGATGCTAGCGGGGGGGCATCAAGGTACTTC,CASSLDASGGASRYF
-,few,TRBJ2-7,TRBV7-2,TGTGCCAGCAGCCCCTTCGTAGCGGCCTACGAGCAGTACTTC,CASSPFVAAYEQYF
-,-,TRBJ2-2,TRBV27,TGTGCCAGCAGTTTAGTGCAGGCGAACACCGGGGAGCTGTTTTTT,CASSLVQANTGELFF
-,-,TRBJ2-6,TRBV19,TGTGCCAGTAGTAAGGCTGGGGCCAACGTCCTGACTTTC,CASSKAGANVLTF
-,few,TRBJ2-5,TRBV10-2,TGCGCCAGCAGGGGACATACCCAAGAGACCCAGTACTTC,CASRGHTQETQYF
TRBD1,many,TRBJ1-2,TRBV20-1,TGCAGCGCGAGGACAGGGAGTGGGAACTATGGCTACACCTTC,CSARTGSGNYGYTF
-,many,TRBJ2-5,TRBV19,TGTGCCAGTAGTACCCGACCAGGGGTCGGAGGAGAGACCCAGTACTTC,CASSTRPGVGGETQYF
-,many,TRBJ2-7,TRBV6-1,TGTGCCAGCAGAACTCGGGTATACGAGCAGTACTTC,CASRTRVYEQYF
TRBD1,-,TRBJ2-4,TRBV12-3/TRBV12-4,TGTGCCAGCAGTTTACAGGGGGCTCAAGCCAAAAACATTCAGTACTTC,CASSLQGAQAKNIQYF
TRBD1,few,TRBJ1-5,TRBV6-2/TRBV6-3,TGTGCCAGCAGCGCAACCCCGGGACAGGGGGGTTTTAGCAATCAGCCCCAGCATTTT,CASSATPGQGGFSNQPQHF
TRBD1,many,TRBJ1-2,TRBV29-1,TGCAGCGGGAACAGGGGAGTAGAAGGCTACACCTTC,CSGNRGVEGYTF
-,-,TRBJ2-2,TRBV9,TGTGCCAGCAGCGTACCCGCCCCAGGGCCGAACACCGGGGAGCTGTTTTTT,CASSVPAPGPNTGELFF
-,many,TRBJ1-1,TRBV2,TGTGCCAGCAGTGAAGCCGGCCAGGGACATACTGAAGCTTTCTTT,CASSEAGQGHTEAFF